The 31 T cell receptor beta chains reported below all come from one sample, sequenced in a study of preoperative IRX-2 immunotherapy in early breast cancer. Indicated treatment: preoperative locoregional IRX-2 cytokine immunotherapy. Profiled with immunoSEQ multiplex PCR; TCRdb holds only in-frame clones, not every one. The repertoire holds a few thousand clones, with 69% as singletons. The sample consisted of tumor tissue, taken after IRX-2 immunotherapy. The source is a human donor with breast cancer.

The V gene is TRBV19, the J gene TRBJ1-2; TRBD1 matches 9 bases. The CDR3 length is 16 residues. J lost 6 bases, V lost 5 bases, and 13 bases had no gene match. CDR1 and CDR2 (germline): LNHDA, SQIVND (reference sequence). The CDR3 is CASSPRRGQGIDGYTF. CDR3 in DNA: TGTGCCAGTAGTCCCCGGAGAGGACAGGGGATTGATGGCTACACCTTC.

V and J are TRBV5-1 and TRBJ1-3; a possible D gene is TRBD1 (5 bases). The V end was cut by 5 bases, the J end by 1 base, with 13 bases between. The CDR3 totals 15 residues. Germline CDR1 reads SGHRS; CDR2 reads YFSETQ. CDR3 protein: CASRGARESGNTIYF. The CDR3 DNA reads as TGCGCCAGCAGAGGGGCCAGGGAGTCTGGAAACACCATATATTTT.

The chain combines TRBV11-3 with TRBJ2-7; tentative D call: TRBD1 (5 bases). V was cut by 3 bases and J by 0 bases, with 12 bases left in between. CDR3 length equals 15 residues. Looked up from germline, CDR1 is SGHNT and CDR2 is YENEEA. Written as DNA, the CDR3 is TGTGCCAGCAGCTTGGATAGGGGTATCTCCTACGAGCAGTACTTC. It encodes CASSLDRGISYEQYF.

The V and J genes are TRBV14 and TRBJ2-7; 7 nucleotides align to TRBD1. The CDR3 has 18 amino acids. J lost 0 bases, V lost 0 bases, and 11 bases had no gene match. CDR1 is SGHDN and CDR2 is FVKESK in the germline V gene. The CDR3 coding sequence is TGTGCCAGCAGCCAAGACTATACTAACAGGGGCCGCTCCTACGAGCAGTACTTC. It encodes CASSQDYTNRGRSYEQYF.

The chain joins TRBV2 to TRBJ1-3; a possible D gene is TRBD1 (5 bases). This CDR3 is 15 amino acids long. The ends were cut back, 3 bases at V and 3 bases at J, with 12 bases in the middle. Per the germline V gene, CDR1 is SNHLY and CDR2 is FYNNEI. The CDR3 region is CASSEWGFVGNTIYF. The CDR3 region has the DNA TGTGCCAGCAGTGAGTGGGGGTTCGTTGGAAACACCATATATTTT.

This clone has more than one count but fewer than ten. The chain combines TRBV6-8 with TRBJ2-7; possible D gene TRBD1, 6 bases. Per germline, CDR1 MNHGY and CDR2 SAAAGT. Trimming took off 6 bases at V and 1 base at J, with 13 bases between the two ends. This CDR3 region has 14 residues. The CDR3 is CASRMLQGSYEQYF. The DNA for the CDR3 is TGTGCCAGCAGGATGTTACAGGGATCCTACGAGCAGTACTTC.

V gene TRBV29-1 combines with J gene TRBJ1-2, with a weak D call TRBD1 (5 bases). Germline V gene lookup returns CDR1 SQVTM and CDR2 ANQGSEA. The CDR3 consists of 13 residues. V was shortened by 7 bases and J by 7 bases, with 19 bases between the two germline ends. CDR3 loop: CSAEGSGGGGYTF. CDR3 nucleotide sequence: TGCAGCGCGGAGGGGTCGGGCGGGGGTGGCTACACCTTC.

The chain combines TRBV28 with TRBJ1-5; possible D gene TRBD1, 5 bases. Germline values: CDR1 MDHEN, CDR2 SYDVKM. V was pared by 8 bases and J by 0 bases, with 14 bases between. The CDR3 contains 15 residues. CDR3 sequence reads: CASDGLGASNQPQHF. DNA of the CDR3: TGTGCCAGCGACGGATTAGGGGCTAGCAATCAGCCCCAGCATTTT.

The chain links TRBV23-1 to TRBJ1-3; tentative D call: TRBD1 (6 bases). TRBV23-1 counts as an open reading frame of uncertain function. V lost 6 bases and J 0 bases, leaving 15 bases between the germline ends. The CDR3 contains 16 residues. The CDR3 nucleotides are TGCGCCAGCAGCCAAGATGTGGGGGCCTCTGGAAACACCATATATTTT. Encoded protein: CASSQDVGASGNTIYF.

Turning to this clone: An end of the junction differs from the germline gene, which may be a read error. CDR3 DNA sequence: TGTGCCAGCAGTTACTCCCACCAAGAGACCCAGTACTTC. Translating it yields CASSYSHQETQYF. This chain uses TRBV6-4 with TRBJ2-5; no clear D. CDR1 is MRHNA and CDR2 is SNTAGT in the germline V gene. The CDR3 is made up of 13 amino acids.

This clone came up a few times. The DNA is omitted, as the CDR3 cannot be located on it reliably, and the CDR3 follows TCRdb's listing. The chain recombines TRBV14 with TRBJ2-7; the table's TRBD2 call for D was not verified on the DNA. The germline gives CDR1 SGHDN, CDR2 FVKESK. The CDR3 comprises 15 residues, both ends counted. This CDR3 is CASTGRLAGYYEQYF.

The rearrangement links TRBV28 to TRBJ2-3; 13 nucleotides match TRBD2. V trimming: 3 bases; J trimming: 1 base; junction bases outside the gene matches: 7. The CDR3 is 18 residues long. The germline CDR1 and CDR2 sequences are MDHEN and SYDVKM. CDR3 residues: CASSFWQGTSGGTDTQYF. The CDR3 coding sequence is TGTGCCAGCAGTTTTTGGCAGGGGACTAGCGGGGGCACAGATACGCAGTATTTT.

This rearrangement joins TRBV28 to TRBJ1-4; 8 positions match TRBD1. Germline CDR1 reads MDHEN; CDR2 reads SYDVKM. J was trimmed by 5 bases and V by 5 bases; bases with no gene match: 10. The CDR3 totals 16 residues. The CDR3 DNA reads as TGTGCCAGCAGTCCCCAGGGGCAGGGGGCGAATGAAAAACTGTTTTTT. This gives the protein CASSPQGQGANEKLFF.

This chain connects TRBV7-8 to TRBJ2-3; 8 bases map to TRBD2. The V gene end was trimmed by 5 bases and the J gene end by 5 bases; junction bases not matched to a gene: 12. CDR3 length: 16 amino acids. Germline V CDR1 and CDR2: SGHVS, FQNEAQ. The chain's CDR3 is CASSVPVAGSIDTQYF. The CDR3 coding sequence is TGTGCCAGCAGCGTCCCGGTAGCGGGATCGATAGATACGCAGTATTTT.

This clone has just one count. The chain combines TRBV1 with TRBJ2-7; the tabulated D call, TRBD1, remains unverified against the DNA. TRBV1 is shown as a pseudogene. CDR3 length: 14 residues. The CDR3 sequence: CASSQARGVYEQYF. As DNA, the CDR3 is TGCGCCAGCAGCCAAGCCAGGGGGGTATACGAGCAGTACTTC.

This clone is judged medium-sized (0.01 to 0.1%). The chain carries TRBV11-3 and TRBJ1-1, with 9 bases matching TRBD1. Looked up from germline, CDR1 is SGHNT and CDR2 is YENEEA. The CDR3 totals 15 residues. Germline trimming cut 1 base from V and 5 bases from J; bases unmatched to any gene: 5. The CDR3 reads CASSLVRQGGTEAFF. CDR3 DNA sequence: TGTGCCAGCAGCTTAGTTCGACAGGGGGGTACTGAAGCTTTCTTT.

The rearrangement uses TRBV19 and TRBJ2-2; D remains unclear. This CDR3 comprises 12 residues. V dropped 1 base and J dropped 6 bases, with 3 bases sitting between them. From germline, CDR1 is LNHDA and CDR2 SQIVND (reference sequence). The CDR3 reads CASSIAAGELFF. The CDR3, as DNA: TGTGCCAGTAGTATAGCCGCCGGGGAGCTGTTTTTT.

The chain employs TRBV19 and TRBJ1-2, with a possible D match to TRBD1 (6 bases). CDR3 length: 15 residues. Per the germline V gene, CDR1 is LNHDA and CDR2 is SQIVND (reference sequence). Trimming left V 7 bases short and J 2 bases short, with 17 bases between. In DNA, the CDR3 is TGTGCCAGTACCACGGACAGACGACCAAACTATGGCTACACCTTC. Amino acid sequence: CASTTDRRPNYGYTF.

This clone was detected a few times. The genes are TRBV6-8 and TRBJ1-1, with a weak D call TRBD1 (5 bases). Germline loops: CDR1 MNHGY, CDR2 SAAAGT. The CDR3 sequence is 14 residues long. Trimming pared 4 bases from V and 2 bases from J, leaving 11 bases between. CDR3 residues: CASSWATANTEAFF. The DNA for the CDR3 is TGTGCCAGCAGTTGGGCGACAGCCAACACTGAAGCTTTCTTT.

This clone is termed large. J is TRBJ2-7 and V is TRBV6-8; maybe TRBD1 (6 bases). The CDR3 length is 13 residues. V lost 2 bases and J 1 base, leaving 6 bases between the germline ends. Looked up from germline, CDR1 is MNHGY and CDR2 is SAAAGT. CDR3 nucleotides: TGTGCCAGCAGTTACACAGGGTCCTACGAGCAGTACTTC. Protein: CASSYTGSYEQYF.

The chain has TRBV19 and TRBJ2-1; 7 nucleotides match TRBD1. Germline assignment: CDR1 LNHDA and CDR2 SQIVND (reference sequence). The CDR3 runs 15 residues. Losses at the gene ends were 3 bases for V and 4 bases for J; bases not matched to a gene: 6. CDR3 nucleotides: TGTGCCAGTAGTATGAGAGGGGGCGTGTACAATGAGCAGTTCTTC. Translated: CASSMRGGVYNEQFF.

The chain couples TRBV7-7 to TRBJ2-1, with 12 bases fitting TRBD2. This CDR3 has 16 amino acids. Trimming cost V 1 base and J 2 bases; bases outside gene matches: 0. Germline CDR1 SSHAT, CDR2 FNYEAQ (reference sequence). For the CDR3, the DNA is TGTGCCAGCAGCTTAGGGACTAGCGGGGCCTACAATGAGCAGTTCTTC. Its protein is CASSLGTSGAYNEQFF.

V gene TRBV10-2 combines with J gene TRBJ2-3; 13 nucleotides agree with TRBD2. This CDR3 region has 17 residues. Germline CDR1 and CDR2: WSHSY and SAAADI. The V gene end was trimmed by 2 bases and the J gene end by 4 bases; junction bases not matched to a gene: 6. CDR3 bases: TGCGCCAGCAGTGAGCCCCGACTAGCGGGAGGCCCAGATACGCAGTATTTT. Amino acids: CASSEPRLAGGPDTQYF.

The V call is TRBV19, the J call TRBJ2-1; 9 bases are shared with TRBD1. Germline V gene lookup returns CDR1 LNHDA and CDR2 SQIVND (reference sequence). CDR3 size: 15 residues. V trimming: 5 bases; J trimming: 6 bases; junction bases outside the gene matches: 8. As DNA, the CDR3 is TGTGCCAGTAGTCCCCGGGACAGGGACGCCAATGAGCAGTTCTTC. It translates to CASSPRDRDANEQFF.

The rearrangement uses TRBV6-8 and TRBJ1-4; no definite D call. V lost 2 bases and J lost 8, with 12 bases in between. The germline V gene has CDR1 MNHGY and CDR2 SAAAGT. The CDR3 sequence is 14 residues long. DNA for the CDR3: TGTGCCAGCAGTTACGTCCAGAGAGGGGAAAAACTGTTTTTT. Protein product: CASSYVQRGEKLFF.

This clone appeared a few times. The chain carries TRBV6-8 and TRBJ1-5; TRBD1 is a possible D gene (5 bases). CDR1 MNHGY and CDR2 SAAAGT come from the germline V gene. The CDR3 runs to 15 residues. The V and J ends lost 6 bases and 5 bases respectively, with 17 bases between them. DNA of the CDR3: TGTGCCAGCAGAAGCCTGACAGTTCAAGATCAGCCCCAGCATTTT. This codes for CASRSLTVQDQPQHF.

The V and J genes are TRBV5-1 and TRBJ2-1; TRBD1 is a possible D gene (6 bases). CDR1 is SGHRS and CDR2 is YFSETQ in the germline V gene. The V end lost 5 bases, the J end lost 4 bases, and 16 bases lay between the germline ends. This CDR3 is built from 15 residues. Here the CDR3 DNA reads TGCGCCAGCAGGATGGAAGGGGGATTGTACAATGAGCAGTTCTTC. Residues: CASRMEGGLYNEQFF.

In this sample, this clone turned up a few times. Different DNA sequences within this sample yield the same CDR3. The chain couples TRBV19 to TRBJ1-5; 9 bases match TRBD1. This CDR3 region has 15 residues. Germline CDR1 and CDR2: LNHDA and SQIVND (reference sequence). V gave up 6 bases and J gave up 2 bases; unmatched junction bases: 5. The CDR3 bases are TGTGCCAGTAGGGGGGGACAGGGTGGCAATCAGCCCCAGCATTTT. Translated, it gives CASRGGQGGNQPQHF.

The V call is TRBV6-8, the J call TRBJ1-1; no reliable D call. The CDR3 has 13 residues. V was cut by 5 bases and J by 2 bases, with 9 bases left in between. CDR1 is MNHGY and CDR2 is SAAAGT in the germline V gene. The CDR3 protein is CASSDKGNTEAFF. DNA for the CDR3: TGTGCCAGCAGTGATAAGGGCAACACTGAAGCTTTCTTT.

This clone appeared a single time. The V gene is TRBV12-5, the J gene TRBJ1-3; D gene unclear. Looked up from germline, CDR1 is LGHNT and CDR2 is FRNRAP. The CDR3 sequence is 15 residues long. With 6 bases removed from V and 0 bases from J, the gap between germline ends came to 12 bases. The DNA for the CDR3 is TGTGCTAGTGGCGCAACCGCCAACTCTGGAAACACCATATATTTT. Its translation is CASGATANSGNTIYF.

This CDR3 reads CASSRQALGDVYGYTF. The CDR3, as DNA: TGTGCCAGCAGCCGACAGGCCTTGGGGGATGTGTATGGCTACACCTTC. V is TRBV28 and J is TRBJ1-2, with D possibly being TRBD1 (6 bases). There are 16 residues in the CDR3. Germline CDR1 MDHEN, CDR2 SYDVKM. V lost 6 bases, J lost 5 bases, and 22 bases lay in between.